Presented here are 30 T cell receptor beta chains from one specimen sequenced in a study of identical twins. MiXCR, applied by TCRdb to the 5' RACE reads, yields one record per CDR3 protein. The data contain 600,000 to 800,000 distinct CDR3 sequences, 21% of them singletons. The data also belong to a second study, concerning T cells expressing NK-cell markers.

The sample was PBMCs. These receptors were taken from a woman between 18 and 30 years old in good health.

The chain combines TRBV5-6 with TRBJ2-5, with TRBD2 identical over 12 bases. Germline V lookup: CDR1 SGHDT, CDR2 YYEEEE. The CDR3 has 20 amino acids. Unmatched junction bases numbered 21, after V lost 4 bases and J lost 5 bases. CDR3 DNA: TGTGCCAGCAGCCCCATTCCCGGACCAGGCCTAGCGGGAGGGCCGGAGACCCAGTACTTC. Translation gives CASSPIPGPGLAGGPETQYF. Looking up the rest from reference TRBV5-6 and TRBJ2-5 gives the full variable domain: DAGVTQSPTHLIKTRGQQVTLRCSPKSGHDTVSWYQQALGQGPQFIFQYYEEEERQRGNFPDRFSGHQFPNYSSELNVNALLLGDSALYLCASSPIPGPGLAGGPETQYFGPGTRLLVL.

This clonotype was found a few times. The rearrangement joins TRBV6-2 or TRBV6-3 to TRBJ2-7, with D tentatively TRBD1 (6 bases). V gave up 7 bases and J gave up 6 bases, with 22 bases separating them. The CDR3 is made up of 15 amino acids. Per germline, CDR1 MNHEY and CDR2 SVGEGT. CDR3 coding DNA: TGTGCCAGCATCGCCTCCCCTGGGGACAAGGGCGAGCAGTACTTC. Its protein product is CASIASPGDKGEQYF.

This clonotype appeared a few times. The chain joins TRBV20-1 to TRBJ1-2; TRBD1 matches at 10 bases. The trim removed 0 bases at V and 3 bases at J, leaving 7 bases unmatched. The V gene's germline CDR1 is DFQATT and CDR2 SNEGSKA (reference sequence). This CDR3 spans 16 amino acids. The CDR3 protein is CSARDQGTGVDYGYTF. In nucleotides, the CDR3 is TGCAGTGCTAGAGACCAGGGGACAGGGGTCGACTATGGCTACACCTTC.

This chain joins TRBV10-2 and TRBJ2-7; possibly TRBD2 for D (6 bases). V lost 6 bases, J lost 4 bases, and 13 bases lay in between. Looked up from germline, CDR1 is WSHSY and CDR2 is SAAADI. The CDR3 has 13 amino acids. The CDR3: CASRLRSGYEQYF. The CDR3 DNA reads TGCGCCAGCAGATTGAGGAGCGGGTACGAGCAGTACTTC.

V is TRBV11-2 and J is TRBJ2-7, with D perhaps matching TRBD1 or TRBD2 (6 bases each). The V end was cut by 1 base, the J end by 6 bases, with 13 bases between. CDR3 length: 14 amino acids. Germline V gene sequence: CDR1 SGHAT, CDR2 FQNNGV. The CDR3 bases are TGTGCCAGCAGCTTAGTAGGGGGGCGATTCGAGCAGTACTTC. Encoded protein: CASSLVGGRFEQYF.

This clonotype was detected a few times. This chain joins TRBV6-1 and TRBJ2-1; the match to TRBD1 covers 9 bases. The ends lost 6 bases at V and 4 bases at J; junction bases unmatched: 4. This CDR3 has 14 amino acids. The germline CDR1 and CDR2 sequences are MNHNS and SASEGT. CDR3 DNA sequence: TGTGCCAGCAGACGGGACAGGGAATACAATGAGCAGTTCTTC. Translation gives CASRRDREYNEQFF.

A single count supports this clonotype. Its ends do not fully match the called genes, so a read error is possible. The chain uses TRBV7-2 and TRBJ2-3; D is tentatively TRBD1 or TRBD2 (5 bases each). Germline V CDR1 and CDR2: SGHTA, FQGNSA. The CDR3 runs 12 residues. Here the CDR3 reads CASSLDRDPFRF. The CDR3 DNA reads TGTGCCAGCAGCTTGGACCGGGACCCTTTTCGATTT.

This clonotype was observed a handful of times. The chain combines TRBV20-1 with TRBJ2-4; D not certain. The CDR3 runs to 15 residues. The germline gives CDR1 DFQATT, CDR2 SNEGSKA (reference sequence). The V end was cut by 3 bases, the J end by 1 base, with 13 bases between. In DNA, the CDR3 is TGCAGTGCTAGCGACATATTAAAGGCCAAAAACATTCAGTACTTC. This translates into CSASDILKAKNIQYF.

The chain is built from TRBV5-1 and TRBJ1-6; possible D gene TRBD1, 5 bases. This CDR3 contains 15 residues. Germline CDR1 reads SGHRS; CDR2 reads YFSETQ. Trimming stripped 6 bases from V and 7 bases from J, with 17 bases between. The CDR3 region has the DNA TGCGCCAGCAATTTACAGGAGCCAGGCAATTCACCCCTCCACTTT. Residues: CASNLQEPGNSPLHF.

In this sample, this clonotype turned up a few times. The V call is TRBV5-1, the J call TRBJ1-2, with D possibly matching TRBD1 (6 bases). Trimming took 5 bases from V and 5 from J, leaving 13 bases between them. The CDR3 is 13 residues long. The germline V gene has CDR1 SGHRS and CDR2 YFSETQ. Here the CDR3 reads CASSLGGEYGYTF. The CDR3 bases are TGCGCCAGCAGTTTAGGGGGTGAATATGGCTACACCTTC.

This clonotype has just a few counts. The chain joins TRBV20-1 to TRBJ2-6; TRBD1 matches 8 bases. Germline V CDR1 and CDR2: DFQATT, SNEGSKA (reference sequence). This CDR3 is built from 15 residues. The junction had 14 bases not matched to a gene; V was cut back by 5 bases and J by 11 bases. CDR3 sequence: CSARVGDRGNYVLTF. CDR3 coding DNA: TGCAGTGCTCGCGTTGGCGACAGGGGAAATTACGTCCTGACTTTC.

This clonotype appeared a few times. V is TRBV6-1 and J is TRBJ2-7, with 12 bases lining up with TRBD2. This CDR3 has 14 residues. With 7 bases clipped from V and 7 bases from J, the junction kept 8 bases outside the gene matches. The V gene's germline CDR1 is MNHNS and CDR2 SASEGT. CDR3 DNA sequence: TGTGCCAGCAAGCGACTAGCGGGAGCTGAAGAGCAGTACTTC. Its translation is CASKRLAGAEEQYF.

The chain carries TRBV7-2 and TRBJ2-7, with D possibly matching TRBD1 (5 bases). V was trimmed by 1 base and J by 3 bases, leaving 10 bases between them. CDR3 size: 14 residues. Germline V CDR1 and CDR2: SGHTA, FQGNSA. CDR3 region: CASSLEVTVYEQYF. The CDR3 DNA reads TGTGCCAGCAGCTTAGAGGTGACAGTCTACGAGCAGTACTTC.

The sample holds a few counts of this clonotype. J is TRBJ1-2 and V is TRBV6-6; 7 bases are shared with TRBD1. Trimming removed 10 bases from V and 7 bases from J; junction bases left unmatched: 9. Germline values: CDR1 MNHNY, CDR2 SVGAGI (reference sequence). The CDR3 spans 12 residues. The CDR3 here is CATRQGIGGYTF. CDR3 DNA: TGTGCCACCCGACAGGGTATCGGTGGCTACACCTTC.

This clonotype was seen more than once but under ten times. This CDR3 is CASSFTYLAGGNEQFF. The CDR3 nucleotides read TGTGCCAGCAGCTTCACCTACCTAGCGGGAGGAAATGAGCAGTTCTTC. The V gene is TRBV7-9, the J gene TRBJ2-1, with 11 bases that match TRBD2. The CDR3 sequence is 16 residues long. The V gene end was trimmed by 3 bases and the J gene end by 7 bases; junction bases not matched to a gene: 8. Germline CDR1 and CDR2: SEHNR and FQNEAQ (reference sequence). The full variable domain, in which reference TRBV7-9 and TRBJ2-1 provide the parts outside the CDR3, is DTGVSQNPRHKITKRGQNVTFRCDPISEHNRLYWYRQTLGQGPEFLTYFQNEAQLEKSRLLSDRFSAERPKGSFSTLEIQRTEQGDSAMYLCASSFTYLAGGNEQFFGPGTRLTVL.

At least ten counts were recorded for this clonotype. This chain joins TRBV12-3 or TRBV12-4 and TRBJ1-3; the D gene is possibly TRBD1 (5 bases). There are 15 residues in the CDR3. Trimming left V 3 bases short and J 4 bases short, with 13 bases between. Here the CDR3 reads CASSFEVAGGNTIYF. CDR3 bases: TGTGCCAGCAGTTTCGAGGTGGCAGGGGGAAACACCATATATTTT.

The chain joins TRBV6-5 to TRBJ1-1; D ambiguous. CDR3 length: 15 amino acids. V lost 4 bases and J lost 1, with 13 bases in between. Germline loops: CDR1 MNHEY, CDR2 SVGAGI. CDR3 DNA sequence: TGTGCCAGCAGTTCCGGAGGACGGACGAACACTGAAGCTTTCTTT. As protein: CASSSGGRTNTEAFF.

This clonotype was seen a few times. The J gene is TRBJ1-1, the V gene TRBV20-1; D might be TRBD1 (5 bases). Trimming took off 3 bases at V and 8 bases at J, with 10 bases between the two ends. The CDR3 spans 11 residues. Germline V gene lookup returns CDR1 DFQATT and CDR2 SNEGSKA (reference sequence). The CDR3 bases are TGCAGTGCTAGGTTTAGGACAGAAGCTTTCTTT. It is translated as CSARFRTEAFF.

This chain joins TRBV10-3 and TRBJ1-2; possibly TRBD1 for D (5 bases). V shed 10 bases and J shed 3 bases, with 12 bases lying between them. This CDR3 has 12 amino acids. The germline V gene has CDR1 ENHRY and CDR2 SYGVKD. This chain's CDR3 is CATRDRDYGYTF. CDR3 bases: TGTGCCACCCGAGACAGAGACTATGGCTACACCTTC.

The gene calls are TRBV3-1 and TRBJ2-7, with D maybe TRBD1 (6 bases). The germline CDR1 and CDR2 sequences are LGHDT and YNNKEL (reference sequence). V dropped 5 bases and J dropped 2 bases, with 10 bases sitting between them. The CDR3 length is 13 residues. The CDR3: CASSYTGTYEQYF. CDR3 sequence (DNA): TGTGCCAGCAGCTATACAGGGACCTACGAGCAGTACTTC.

This clonotype turned up a few times. The chain is built from TRBV20-1 and TRBJ2-1, with D tentatively TRBD2 (5 bases). In germline, CDR1 is DFQATT, CDR2 SNEGSKA (reference sequence). Trimming pared 2 bases from V and 0 bases from J, leaving 11 bases between. This CDR3 is 15 amino acids long. The CDR3 nucleotides read TGCAGTGCTAGATCCGGGGTTAACTCCTACAATGAGCAGTTCTTC. As protein: CSARSGVNSYNEQFF.

This rearrangement joins TRBV12-3 or TRBV12-4 to TRBJ2-7, with TRBD1 matching 9 bases. The V segment lost 3 bases and the J segment 2 bases; nucleotides outside the gene matches: 5. CDR3 length equals 15 residues. The CDR3 reads CASSFTGGVTYEQYF. The CDR3 DNA is TGTGCCAGCAGTTTTACAGGGGGCGTAACCTACGAGCAGTACTTC.

This clonotype was picked up a small number of times. The rearrangement uses TRBV21-1 and TRBJ1-3. TRBV21-1 is a known pseudogene. This CDR3 region has 11 residues. The CDR3 sequence: CASSKAATIYF. CDR3 DNA sequence: TGTGCCAGCAGTAAGGCGGCCACCATATATTTT.

V gene TRBV15 combines with J gene TRBJ1-1; D is ambiguous. Germline V gene sequence: CDR1 LNHNV, CDR2 YYDKDF (reference sequence). The germline V and J ends were trimmed by 2 bases and 5 bases, with 15 bases remaining between them. The CDR3 is 15 residues long. As DNA, the CDR3 is TGTGCCACCAGCAGATTACTTAGTGGGAGAACTGAAGCTTTCTTT. Translating it yields CATSRLLSGRTEAFF.

The CDR3 protein is CASSLQKVQSGEKLFF. CDR3 DNA sequence: TGTGCCAGCAGCTTACAGAAGGTACAATCAGGTGAAAAACTGTTTTTT. The chain couples TRBV7-2 to TRBJ1-4; D is unclear. The CDR3 length is 16 residues. CDR1 and CDR2 (germline): SGHTA, FQGNSA. V lost 2 bases and J lost 7, with 17 bases in between.

This rearrangement joins TRBV5-8 to TRBJ2-1; 10 bases agree with TRBD1. V was clipped by 3 bases and J by 9 bases; unmatched bases: 6. Germline V gives CDR1 SGHTS, CDR2 YDEGEE. This CDR3 has 14 amino acids. The CDR3 sequence: CASSSDRGRTEQFF. CDR3 sequence (DNA): TGTGCCAGCAGCTCCGACAGGGGGCGAACTGAGCAGTTCTTC. Full variable domain (missing parts from reference TRBV5-8 and TRBJ2-1): EAGVTQSPTHLIKTRGQQATLRCSPISGHTSVYWYQQALGLGLQFLLWYDEGEERNRGNFPPRFSGRQFPNYSSELNVNALELEDSALYLCASSSDRGRTEQFFGPGTRLTVL.

The CDR3 bases are TGTGCCAGCAGCTACACAGGGGGTGTCTCTACCGGGGAGCTGTTTTTT. Amino acids: CASSYTGGVSTGELFF. The rearrangement joins TRBV11-2 to TRBJ2-2, with 8 bases lining up with TRBD1. Germline V gene data show CDR1 as SGHAT and CDR2 as FQNNGV. CDR3 length equals 16 residues. J lost 5 bases, V lost 4 bases, and 9 bases had no gene match. Combining the CDR3 with reference TRBV11-2 and TRBJ2-2 gives the whole variable domain EAGVAQSPRYKIIEKRQSVAFWCNPISGHATLYWYQQILGQGPKLLIQFQNNGVVDDSQLPKDRFSAERLKGVDSTLKIQPAKLEDSAVYLCASSYTGGVSTGELFFGEGSRLTVL.

This clonotype came up a few times. This rearrangement joins TRBV6-5 to TRBJ2-7, with D hard to call. Trimming stripped 3 bases from V and 6 bases from J, with 9 bases between. This CDR3 spans 12 amino acids. Germline V gene data show CDR1 as MNHEY and CDR2 as SVGAGI. As DNA, the CDR3 is TGTGCCAGCAGTTATCCCCCGATCGAGCAGTACTTC. Amino acid sequence: CASSYPPIEQYF.

In this sample, this clonotype turned up many times. The V call is TRBV7-6, the J call TRBJ2-1; D unresolved. Trimming left V 1 base short and J 7 bases short, with 17 bases between. The germline V gene encodes CDR1 SGHVS and CDR2 FNYEAQ. This CDR3 spans 16 amino acids. This CDR3 reads CASSLGGTTSGNEQFF. DNA of the CDR3: TGTGCCAGCAGCTTAGGGGGTACCACCTCCGGAAATGAGCAGTTCTTC.

In its sample, this clonotype was seen a few times. The V and J genes are TRBV4-3 and TRBJ2-7; 10 bases agree with TRBD2. V was pared by 0 bases and J by 2 bases, with 13 bases of the junction left unmatched. This CDR3 region has 19 residues. CDR1 and CDR2 from the germline V gene are LGHNA and YSLEER. CDR3 residues: CASSQETTSGLAVTYEQYF. CDR3 bases: TGCGCCAGCAGCCAAGAAACTACCTCTGGACTAGCGGTTACCTACGAGCAGTACTTC.